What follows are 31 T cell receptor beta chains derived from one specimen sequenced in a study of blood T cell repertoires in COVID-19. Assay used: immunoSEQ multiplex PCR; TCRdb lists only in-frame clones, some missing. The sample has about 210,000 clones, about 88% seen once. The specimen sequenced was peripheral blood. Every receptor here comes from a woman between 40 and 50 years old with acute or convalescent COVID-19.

This CDR3 reads CASSLSGGGEAFF. For the CDR3, the DNA is TGCGCCAGCAGCCTTAGCGGTGGAGGGGAAGCTTTCTTT. This chain uses TRBV5-1 with TRBJ1-1; D is unclear. Per germline, CDR1 SGHRS and CDR2 YFSETQ. V lost 4 bases and J 8 bases, leaving 15 bases between the germline ends. The CDR3 is 13 amino acids.

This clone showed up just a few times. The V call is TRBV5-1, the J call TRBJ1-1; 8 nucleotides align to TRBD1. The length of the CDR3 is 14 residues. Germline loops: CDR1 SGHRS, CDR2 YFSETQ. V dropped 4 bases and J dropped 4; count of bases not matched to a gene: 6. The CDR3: CASSTQGEGTEAFF. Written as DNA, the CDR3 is TGCGCCAGCAGCACACAGGGGGAAGGCACTGAAGCTTTCTTT.

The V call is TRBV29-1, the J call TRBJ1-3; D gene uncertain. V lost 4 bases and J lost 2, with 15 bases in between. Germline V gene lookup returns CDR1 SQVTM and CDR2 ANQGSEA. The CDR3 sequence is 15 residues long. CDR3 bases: TGCAGCGTTGCATTCGGAGACGGGGCTGGAAACACCATATATTTT. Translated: CSVAFGDGAGNTIYF. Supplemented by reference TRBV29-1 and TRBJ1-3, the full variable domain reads SAVISQKPSRDICQRGTSLTIQCQVDSQVTMMFWYRQQPGQSLTLIATANQGSEATYESGFVIDKFPISRPNLTFSTLTVSNMSPEDSSIYLCSVAFGDGAGNTIYFGEGSWLTVV.

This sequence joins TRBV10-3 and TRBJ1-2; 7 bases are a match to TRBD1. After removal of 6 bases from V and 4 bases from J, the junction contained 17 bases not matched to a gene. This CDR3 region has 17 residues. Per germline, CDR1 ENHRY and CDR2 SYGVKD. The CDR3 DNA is TGTGCCATCAGACCCATATTTTCACAGGGGAACGGCTATGGCTACACCTTC. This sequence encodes CAIRPIFSQGNGYGYTF.

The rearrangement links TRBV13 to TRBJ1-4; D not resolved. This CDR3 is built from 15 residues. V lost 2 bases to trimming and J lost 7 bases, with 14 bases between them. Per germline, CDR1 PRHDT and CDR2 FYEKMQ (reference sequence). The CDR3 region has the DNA TGTGCCAGCAGCTTAAGAGGCGTTGTAGGTGAAAAACTGTTTTTT. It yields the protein CASSLRGVVGEKLFF.

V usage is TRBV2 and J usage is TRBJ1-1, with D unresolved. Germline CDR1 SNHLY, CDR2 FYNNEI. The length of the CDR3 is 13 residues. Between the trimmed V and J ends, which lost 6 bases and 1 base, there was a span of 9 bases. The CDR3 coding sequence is TGTGCCAGCAGGCCTCGGGGGAACACTGAAGCTTTCTTT. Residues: CASRPRGNTEAFF.

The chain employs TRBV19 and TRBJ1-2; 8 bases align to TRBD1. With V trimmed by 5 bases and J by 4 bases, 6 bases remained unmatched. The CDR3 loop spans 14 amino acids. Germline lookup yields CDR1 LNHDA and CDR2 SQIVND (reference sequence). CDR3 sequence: CASSATGTGYGYTF. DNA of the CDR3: TGTGCCAGTAGTGCGACCGGGACAGGCTATGGCTACACCTTC.

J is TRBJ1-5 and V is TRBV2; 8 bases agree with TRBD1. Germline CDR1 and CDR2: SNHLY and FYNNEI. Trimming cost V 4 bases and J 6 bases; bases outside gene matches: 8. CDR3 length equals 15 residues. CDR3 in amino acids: CASSAGRGLGQPQHF. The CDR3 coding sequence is TGTGCCAGCAGTGCGGGCAGGGGGCTTGGTCAGCCCCAGCATTTT.

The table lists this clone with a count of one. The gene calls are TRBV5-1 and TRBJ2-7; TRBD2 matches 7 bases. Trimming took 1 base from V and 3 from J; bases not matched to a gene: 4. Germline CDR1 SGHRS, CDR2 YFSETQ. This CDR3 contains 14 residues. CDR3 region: CASSLTAGDYEQYV. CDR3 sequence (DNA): TGCGCCAGCAGCTTGACGGCGGGGGACTACGAGCAGTACGTC.

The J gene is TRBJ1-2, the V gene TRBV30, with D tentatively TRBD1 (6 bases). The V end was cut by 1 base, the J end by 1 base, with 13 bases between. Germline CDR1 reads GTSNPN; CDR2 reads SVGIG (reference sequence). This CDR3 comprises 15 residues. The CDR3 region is CAWSANRDYNYGYTF. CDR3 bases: TGTGCCTGGAGTGCCAACAGGGACTATAACTATGGCTACACCTTC. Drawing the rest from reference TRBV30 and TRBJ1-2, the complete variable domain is SQTIHQWPATLVQPVGSPLSLECTVEGTSNPNLYWYRQAAGRGLQLLFYSVGIGQISSEVPQNLSASRPQDRQFILSSKKLLLSDSGFYLCAWSANRDYNYGYTFGSGTRLTVV.

The CDR3 nucleotides read TGTGCCAGCACCCTTAAAGAGACCCAGTACTTC. It translates to CASTLKETQYF. The chain employs TRBV2 and TRBJ2-5; D ambiguous. V lost 7 bases and J 3 bases, leaving 6 bases between the germline ends. The V gene's germline CDR1 is SNHLY and CDR2 FYNNEI. The CDR3 consists of 11 residues.

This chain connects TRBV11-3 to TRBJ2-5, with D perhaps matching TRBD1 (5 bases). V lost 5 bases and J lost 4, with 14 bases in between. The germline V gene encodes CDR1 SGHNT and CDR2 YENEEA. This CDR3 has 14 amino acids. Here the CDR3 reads CASSGQGSGETQYF. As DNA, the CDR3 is TGTGCCAGCAGCGGGCAGGGTTCGGGAGAGACCCAGTACTTC.

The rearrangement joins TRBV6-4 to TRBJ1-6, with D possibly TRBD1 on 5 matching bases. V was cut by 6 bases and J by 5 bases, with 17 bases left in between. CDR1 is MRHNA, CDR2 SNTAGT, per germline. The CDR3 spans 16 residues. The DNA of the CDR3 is TGTGCCAGCAGAGAGAACCCAACCAGGGATAATTCACCCCTCCACTTT. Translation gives CASRENPTRDNSPLHF.

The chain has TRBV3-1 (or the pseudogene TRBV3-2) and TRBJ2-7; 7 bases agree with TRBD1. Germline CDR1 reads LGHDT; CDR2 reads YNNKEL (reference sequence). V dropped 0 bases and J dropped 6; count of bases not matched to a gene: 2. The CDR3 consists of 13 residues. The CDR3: CASSQEGGSEQYV. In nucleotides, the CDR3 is TGTGCCAGCAGCCAAGAAGGGGGCAGCGAGCAGTACGTC.

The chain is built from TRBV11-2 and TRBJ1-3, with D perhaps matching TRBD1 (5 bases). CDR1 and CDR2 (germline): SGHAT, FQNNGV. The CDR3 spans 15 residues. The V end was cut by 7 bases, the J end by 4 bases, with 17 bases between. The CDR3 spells CASKTRGVYGNTIYF. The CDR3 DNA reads TGTGCCAGCAAGACTAGAGGGGTTTACGGAAACACCATATATTTT.

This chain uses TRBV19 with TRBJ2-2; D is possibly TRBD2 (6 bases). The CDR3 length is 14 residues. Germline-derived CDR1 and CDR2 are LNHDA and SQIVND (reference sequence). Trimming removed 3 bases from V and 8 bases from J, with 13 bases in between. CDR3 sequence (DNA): TGTGCCAGTAGTATTCCGGGGGTTAAGGGGGAGCTGTTTTTT. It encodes CASSIPGVKGELFF.

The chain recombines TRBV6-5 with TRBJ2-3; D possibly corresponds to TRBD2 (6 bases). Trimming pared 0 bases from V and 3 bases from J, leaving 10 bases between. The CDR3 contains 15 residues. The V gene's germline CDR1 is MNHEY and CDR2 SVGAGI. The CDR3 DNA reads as TGTGCCAGCAGTTACTCGGGGACTGGTACAGATACGCAGTATTTT. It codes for CASSYSGTGTDTQYF.

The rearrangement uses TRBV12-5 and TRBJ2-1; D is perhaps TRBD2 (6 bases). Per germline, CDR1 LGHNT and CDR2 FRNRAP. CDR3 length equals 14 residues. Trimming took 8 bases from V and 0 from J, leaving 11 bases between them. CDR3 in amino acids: CASNSGSSYNEQFF. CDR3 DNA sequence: TGTGCTAGTAACAGCGGGTCCTCCTACAATGAGCAGTTCTTC.

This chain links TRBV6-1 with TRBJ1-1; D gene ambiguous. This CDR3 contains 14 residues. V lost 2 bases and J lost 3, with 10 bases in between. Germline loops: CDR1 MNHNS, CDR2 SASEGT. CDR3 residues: CASSEYYLDTEAFF. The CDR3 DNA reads TGTGCCAGCAGTGAATACTATTTGGACACTGAAGCTTTCTTT.

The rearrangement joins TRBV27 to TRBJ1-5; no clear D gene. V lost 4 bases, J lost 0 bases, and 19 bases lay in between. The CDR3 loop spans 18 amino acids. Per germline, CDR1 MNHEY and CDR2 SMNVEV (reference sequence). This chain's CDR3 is CASSSGDMGVHSNQPQHF. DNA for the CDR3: TGTGCCAGCAGTTCGGGAGATATGGGCGTCCATAGCAATCAGCCCCAGCATTTT.

CDR3 residues: CASSWGGQTGELFF. DNA for the CDR3: TGTGCCAGTAGTTGGGGGGGGCAAACCGGGGAGCTGTTTTTT. The chain couples TRBV19 to TRBJ2-2, with D possibly TRBD2 on 7 matching bases. CDR1 is LNHDA, CDR2 SQIVND, per germline (reference sequence). CDR3 length: 14 amino acids. V dropped 5 bases and J dropped 5 bases, with 12 bases sitting between them.

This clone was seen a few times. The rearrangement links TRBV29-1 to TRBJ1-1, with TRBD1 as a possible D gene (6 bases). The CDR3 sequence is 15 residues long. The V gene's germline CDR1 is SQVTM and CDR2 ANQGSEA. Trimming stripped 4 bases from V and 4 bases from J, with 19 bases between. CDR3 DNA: TGCAGCGTTGTGGGGTCGGGGGGGCGAGGCACTGAAGCTTTCTTT. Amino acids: CSVVGSGGRGTEAFF.

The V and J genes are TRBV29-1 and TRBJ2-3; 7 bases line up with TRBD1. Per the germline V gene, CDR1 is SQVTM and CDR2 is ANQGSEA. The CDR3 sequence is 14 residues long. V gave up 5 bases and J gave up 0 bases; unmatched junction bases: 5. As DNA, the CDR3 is TGCAGCGTTTCCCAGGACAGGAGCACAGATACGCAGTATTTT. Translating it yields CSVSQDRSTDTQYF.

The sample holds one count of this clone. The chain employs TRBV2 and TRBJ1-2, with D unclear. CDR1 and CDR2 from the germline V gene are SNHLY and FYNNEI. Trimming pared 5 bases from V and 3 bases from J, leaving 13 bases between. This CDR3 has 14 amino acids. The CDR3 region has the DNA TGTGCCAGCAGTTCCTCTGGCACCTACTATGGCTACACCTTC. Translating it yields CASSSSGTYYGYTF.

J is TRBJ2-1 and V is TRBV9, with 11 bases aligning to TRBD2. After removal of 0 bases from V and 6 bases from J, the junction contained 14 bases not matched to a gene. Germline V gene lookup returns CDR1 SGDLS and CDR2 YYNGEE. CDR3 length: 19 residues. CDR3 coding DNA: TGTGCCAGCAGCGTAGGGGGCTCTAGCGGGGGGTCCCCCCGCAATGAGCAGTTCTTC. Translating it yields CASSVGGSSGGSPRNEQFF.

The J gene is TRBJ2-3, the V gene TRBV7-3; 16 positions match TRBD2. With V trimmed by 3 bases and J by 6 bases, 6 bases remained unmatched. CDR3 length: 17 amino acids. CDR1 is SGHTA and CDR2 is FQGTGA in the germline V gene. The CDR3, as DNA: TGTGCCAGCAGCTTCGGGACTAGCGGGGGGGCCAGGGATACGCAGTATTTT. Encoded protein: CASSFGTSGGARDTQYF.

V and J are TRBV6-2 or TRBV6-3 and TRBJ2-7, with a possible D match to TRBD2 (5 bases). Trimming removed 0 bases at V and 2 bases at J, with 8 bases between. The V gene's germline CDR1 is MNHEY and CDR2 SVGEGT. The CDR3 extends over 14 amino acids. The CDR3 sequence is CASSYSTRTYEQYV. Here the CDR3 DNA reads TGTGCCAGCAGTTACTCAACTAGAACCTACGAGCAGTACGTC.

DNA of the CDR3: TGTGCCAGCAGTTCCTCTTTCCATTCTGTTACAGATGGCTACACCTTC. This codes for CASSSSFHSVTDGYTF. V is TRBV6-6 and J is TRBJ1-2, with D unclear. Trimming shortened V by 4 bases and J by 6 bases, and 21 bases separated the two germline ends. CDR3 length: 16 residues. Germline-derived CDR1 and CDR2 are MNHNY and SVGAGI (reference sequence).

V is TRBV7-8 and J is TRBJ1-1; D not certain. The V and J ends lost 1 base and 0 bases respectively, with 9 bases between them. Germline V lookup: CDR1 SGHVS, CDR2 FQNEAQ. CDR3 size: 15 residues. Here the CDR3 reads CASSLVRGLNTEAFF. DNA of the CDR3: TGTGCCAGCAGCTTAGTTCGGGGTTTGAACACTGAAGCTTTCTTT. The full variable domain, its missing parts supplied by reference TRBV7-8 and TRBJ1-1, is GAGVSQSPRYKVAKRGQDVALRCDPISGHVSLFWYQQALGQGPEFLTYFQNEAQLDKSGLPSDRFFAERPEGSVSTLKIQRTQQEDSAVYLCASSLVRGLNTEAFFGQGTRLTVV.

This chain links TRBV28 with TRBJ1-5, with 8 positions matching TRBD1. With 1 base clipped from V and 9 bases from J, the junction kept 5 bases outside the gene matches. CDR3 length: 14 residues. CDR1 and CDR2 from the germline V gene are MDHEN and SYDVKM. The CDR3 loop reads CASSLSTGVRPQHF. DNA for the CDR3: TGTGCCAGCAGTTTATCGACAGGGGTCAGGCCCCAGCATTTT.

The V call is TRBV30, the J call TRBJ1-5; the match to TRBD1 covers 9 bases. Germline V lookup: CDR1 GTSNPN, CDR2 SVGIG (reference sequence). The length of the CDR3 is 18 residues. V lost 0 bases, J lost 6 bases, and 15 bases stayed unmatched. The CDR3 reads CAWSVGGFGQGFFQPQHF. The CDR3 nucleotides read TGTGCCTGGAGTGTGGGCGGGTTTGGACAGGGGTTCTTTCAGCCCCAGCATTTT.